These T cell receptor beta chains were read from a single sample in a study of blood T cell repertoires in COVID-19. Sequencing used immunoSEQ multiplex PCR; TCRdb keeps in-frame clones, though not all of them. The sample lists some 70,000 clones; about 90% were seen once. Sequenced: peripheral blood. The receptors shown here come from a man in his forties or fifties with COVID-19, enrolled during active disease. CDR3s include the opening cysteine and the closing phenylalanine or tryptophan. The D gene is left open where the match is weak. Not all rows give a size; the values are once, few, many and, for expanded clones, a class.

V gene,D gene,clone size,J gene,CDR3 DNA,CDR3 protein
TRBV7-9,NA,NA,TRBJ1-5,TGTGCCAGCAGCCTCGGGACTCTTCAAGGACCGAGCAATCAGCCCCAGCATTTT,CASSLGTLQGPSNQPQHF
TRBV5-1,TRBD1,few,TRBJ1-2,TGCGCCAGCAGCTTGGATACAGGGGACGATGGCTACACCTTC,CASSLDTGDDGYTF
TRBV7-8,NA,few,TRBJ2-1,TGTGCCAGCAGCTTATCGCGGGTTTGGAGCTCCTACAATGAGCAGTTCTTC,CASSLSRVWSSYNEQFF
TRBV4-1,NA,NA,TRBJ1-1,TGCGCCAGCAGCCAAGGCATTTTGAGGAGGGCATCAGGGAACACTGAAGCTTTCTTT,CASSQGILRRASGNTEAFF
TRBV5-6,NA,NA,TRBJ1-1,TGTGCCAGCAGCACTCTTCAGGGTGAAGCTTTCTTT,CASSTLQGEAFF
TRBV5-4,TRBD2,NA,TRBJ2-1,TGTGCCAGCAGCTTGGCTCCTAGCGGTGCCTACAATGAGCAGTTCTTC,CASSLAPSGAYNEQFF
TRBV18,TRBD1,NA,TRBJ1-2,TGTGCCAGCTCACCGGGGACAGGGGGCGGCTACACCTTC,CASSPGTGGGYTF
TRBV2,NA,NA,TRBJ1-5,TGTGCCAGCAGTGAATTCAGGGGTAGCAATCAGCCCCAGCATTTT,CASSEFRGSNQPQHF
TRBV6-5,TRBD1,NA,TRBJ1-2,TGTGCCAGCAGTTACTGGGGACAGGGGATGTATGGCTACACCTTC,CASSYWGQGMYGYTF
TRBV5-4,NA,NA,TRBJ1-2,TGTGCCAGCAGCTCTCCGGGACTTTTAGACCGTCTGTATGGCTACACCTTC,CASSSPGLLDRLYGYTF
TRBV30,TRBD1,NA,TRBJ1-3,TGTGCCTGGAGTGAGGGGACAGGGGGAACCATATATTTT,CAWSEGTGGTIYF
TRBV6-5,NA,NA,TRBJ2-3,TGTGCCAGCAGTTTCGATCGGCGGCACACAGATACGCAGTATTTT,CASSFDRRHTDTQYF
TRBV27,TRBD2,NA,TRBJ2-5,TGTGCCAGCAGCCCCTCTAGCGGGAGGGAGACCCAGTACTTC,CASSPSSGRETQYF
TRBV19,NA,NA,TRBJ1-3,TGTGCCAGTAGTATTCAAAATGGCCCGGGGAGCCTATCTGGAAACACCATATATTTT,CASSIQNGPGSLSGNTIYF
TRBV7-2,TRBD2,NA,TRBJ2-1,TGTGCCAGCAGGCCTACTAGCGGGAGCGGTTATGAGCAGTTCTTC,CASRPTSGSGYEQFF
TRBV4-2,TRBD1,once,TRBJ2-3,TGTGCCAGCAGCAATAATCGGGACAGGGGAAATACGCAGTATTTT,CASSNNRDRGNTQYF
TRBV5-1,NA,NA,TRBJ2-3,TGCGCCAGCAGCTCCGAGGGGGATTCCGGCACAGATACGCAGTATTTT,CASSSEGDSGTDTQYF
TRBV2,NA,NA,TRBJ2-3,TGTGCCAGCAATAGGGGAACCAGCGTGGATACGCAGTATTTT,CASNRGTSVDTQYF
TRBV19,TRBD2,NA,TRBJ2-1,TGTGCCAGTAGTAGCGGGAGGGCCATCAATGAGCAGTTCTTC,CASSSGRAINEQFF
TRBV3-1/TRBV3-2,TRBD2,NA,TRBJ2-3,TGTGCCAGCAGCCAAGATGTCGCGGGAGGGTGGGATACGCAGTATTTT,CASSQDVAGGWDTQYF
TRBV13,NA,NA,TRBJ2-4,TGTGCCAGCAGCCCAGGGTGGGCCAAAAACATTCAGTACTTC,CASSPGWAKNIQYF
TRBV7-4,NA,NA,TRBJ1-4,TGTGCCAGCAGCCCCCCAGGTGGGGGAGGGCGTTTTTTT,CASSPPGGGGRFF
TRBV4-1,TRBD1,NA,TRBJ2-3,TGCGCCAGCAGCCCTCGGGGGACAGGGCGGGATGATACGCAGTATTTT,CASSPRGTGRDDTQYF
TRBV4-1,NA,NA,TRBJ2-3,TGCGCCAGCAGCCAAGACACCGCGGCGCGAGATACGCAGTATTTT,CASSQDTAARDTQYF
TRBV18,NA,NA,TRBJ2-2,TGTGCCAGCTTACCAGTAGCGGCGAACACCGGGGAGCTGTTTTTT,CASLPVAANTGELFF
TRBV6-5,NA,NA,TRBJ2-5,TGTGCCAGCAGGGACCGGGATCCTAATCAAGAGACCCAGTACTTC,CASRDRDPNQETQYF
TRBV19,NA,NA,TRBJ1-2,TGTGCCAGTAGTATAGGGACAGAGTATGGCTACACCTTC,CASSIGTEYGYTF
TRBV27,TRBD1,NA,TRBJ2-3,TGTGCCAGCAGTTTAGACAGGGAAGATACGCAGTATTTT,CASSLDREDTQYF
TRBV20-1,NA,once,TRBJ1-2,TGCAGTGCTAGTGATCCAGGACTAAACTATGGCTACACCTTC,CSASDPGLNYGYTF
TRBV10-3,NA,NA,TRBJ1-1,TGTGCCATCAGTGAGACGGTGAACACTGAAGCTTTCTTT,CAISETVNTEAFF
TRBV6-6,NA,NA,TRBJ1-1,TGTGCCAGCAGTTACGGACAGAACACTGAAGCTTTCTTT,CASSYGQNTEAFF
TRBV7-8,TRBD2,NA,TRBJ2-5,TGTGCCAGCAGCCTAGGTGGGGGTAGCGGGAGGGCCGATAAGACCCAGTACTTC,CASSLGGGSGRADKTQYF
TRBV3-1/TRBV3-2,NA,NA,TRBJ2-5,TGTGCCAGCAGCAGACTGACAGGCATAATTGGACAAGAGACCCAGTACTTC,CASSRLTGIIGQETQYF
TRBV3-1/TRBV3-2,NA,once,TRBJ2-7,TGTGCCAGCAGCCCCGTGGCGGTGTACTCCTACGAGCAGTACTTC,CASSPVAVYSYEQYF
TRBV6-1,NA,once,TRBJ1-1,TGTGCCAGCAGTGACGTTTCGGGGTACACTGAAGCTTTCTTT,CASSDVSGYTEAFF